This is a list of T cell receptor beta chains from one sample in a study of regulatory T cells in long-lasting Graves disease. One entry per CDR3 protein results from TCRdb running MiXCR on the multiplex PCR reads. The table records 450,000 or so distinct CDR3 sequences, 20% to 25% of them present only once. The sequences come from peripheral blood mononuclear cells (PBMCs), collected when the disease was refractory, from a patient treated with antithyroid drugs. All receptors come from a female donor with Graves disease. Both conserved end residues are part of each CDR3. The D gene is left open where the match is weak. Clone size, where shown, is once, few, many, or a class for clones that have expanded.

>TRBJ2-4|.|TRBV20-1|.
CSARDIAAENIQYF
TGCAGTGCTAGAGATATAGCGGCTGAAAACATTCAGTACTTC
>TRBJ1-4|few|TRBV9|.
CASSASGASNEKLFF
TGTGCCAGCAGCGCCTCAGGGGCATCTAATGAAAAACTGTTTTTT
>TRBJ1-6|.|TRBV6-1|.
CASRTGSSPLHF
TGTGCCAGCAGAACAGGGAGTTCACCCCTCCACTTT
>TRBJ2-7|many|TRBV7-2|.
CASSLRGQLAEQYF
TGTGCCAGCAGCCTAAGGGGACAGCTAGCGGAGCAGTACTTC
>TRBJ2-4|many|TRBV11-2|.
CASSLVRGNIQYF
TGTGCCAGCAGCTTAGTGAGAGGGAACATTCAGTACTTC
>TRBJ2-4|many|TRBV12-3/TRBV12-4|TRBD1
CASSAGTVKNIQYF
TGTGCCAGCAGTGCCGGGACAGTAAAAAACATTCAGTACTTC
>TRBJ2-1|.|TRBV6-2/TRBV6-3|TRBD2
CASSPLPGLAGGPRNEQFF
TGTGCCAGCAGCCCCCTACCGGGACTAGCGGGAGGGCCTCGGAATGAGCAGTTCTTC
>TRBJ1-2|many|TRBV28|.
CASSLPKPDNYGYTF
TGTGCCAGCAGTTTACCCAAGCCCGATAACTATGGCTACACCTTC
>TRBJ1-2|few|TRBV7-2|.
CASSPADRAYGYTF
TGTGCCAGCAGCCCAGCGGACAGAGCCTATGGCTACACCTTC
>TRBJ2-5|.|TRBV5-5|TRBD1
CASSPPGQGIETQYF
TGTGCCAGCAGCCCCCCGGGACAGGGGATAGAGACCCAGTACTTC
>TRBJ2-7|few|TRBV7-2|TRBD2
CASSLASGGSEFYEQYF
TGTGCCAGCAGCTTAGCTAGCGGGGGTTCCGAATTTTACGAGCAGTACTTC
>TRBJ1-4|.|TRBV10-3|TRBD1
CAISSGTGTTNEKLFF
TGTGCCATCAGTTCCGGGACAGGGACGACTAATGAAAAACTGTTTTTT
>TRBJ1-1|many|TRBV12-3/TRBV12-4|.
CASSFSGHTEAFF
TGTGCCAGCAGTTTTTCAGGGCACACTGAAGCTTTCTTT
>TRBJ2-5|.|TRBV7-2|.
CASSLDDGWETQYF
TGTGCCAGCAGCTTAGATGACGGGTGGGAGACCCAGTACTTC
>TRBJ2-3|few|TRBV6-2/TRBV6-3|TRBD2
CASRPGLASFTDTQYF
TGTGCCAGCAGACCGGGACTAGCGAGCTTCACAGATACGCAGTATTTT
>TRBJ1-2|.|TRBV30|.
CAWMGLYGYTF
TGTGCCTGGATGGGTCTTTATGGCTACACCTTC
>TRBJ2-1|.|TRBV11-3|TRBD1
CASSPRTGEINEQFF
TGTGCCAGCAGCCCCAGAACAGGGGAGATCAATGAGCAGTTCTTC